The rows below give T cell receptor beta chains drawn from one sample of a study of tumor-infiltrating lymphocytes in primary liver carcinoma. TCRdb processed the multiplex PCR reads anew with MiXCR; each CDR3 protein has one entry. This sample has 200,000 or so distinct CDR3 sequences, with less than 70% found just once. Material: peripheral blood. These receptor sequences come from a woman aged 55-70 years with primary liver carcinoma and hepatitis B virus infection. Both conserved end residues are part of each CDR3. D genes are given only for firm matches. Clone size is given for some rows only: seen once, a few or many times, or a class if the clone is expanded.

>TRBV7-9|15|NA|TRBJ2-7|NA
TGTGCCAGCAGCTTAGCGGTCGGACCTTCCTACGAGCAGTACTTC
CASSLAVGPSYEQYF
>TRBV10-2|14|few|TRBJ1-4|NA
TGCGCCAGCAGTAAATTTATAGGGTTGGAAAAACTGTTTTTT
CASSKFIGLEKLFF
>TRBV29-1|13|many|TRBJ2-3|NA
TGCAGCGTTGAAGTCGGAGGGGCAGATACGCAGTATTTT
CSVEVGGADTQYF
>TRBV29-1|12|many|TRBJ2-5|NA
TGCAGCGTTCAGCAGGGAGGCGAGACCCAGTACTTC
CSVQQGGETQYF
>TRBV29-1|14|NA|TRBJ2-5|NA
TGCAACGTTGATTGGCCGAGAGCCATGGAGACCCAGTACTTC
CNVDWPRAMETQYF
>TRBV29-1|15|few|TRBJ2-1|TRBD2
TGCAGCGTCACCGGACTAGCGGGAGGGCCAGGGGAGCAGTTCTTC
CSVTGLAGGPGEQFF
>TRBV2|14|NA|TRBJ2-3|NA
TGTGCCAGCAGTGTACAGGTATTCACAGATACGCAGTATTTT
CASSVQVFTDTQYF
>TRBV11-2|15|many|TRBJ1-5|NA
TGTGCCAGCAGCTCGGGATTTCATAGCAATCAGCCCCAGCATTTT
CASSSGFHSNQPQHF
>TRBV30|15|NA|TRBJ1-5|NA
TGTGCCTGGAGTATCGGGACGGCAAGCAATCAGCCCCAGCATTTT
CAWSIGTASNQPQHF
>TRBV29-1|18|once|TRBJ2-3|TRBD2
TGCAGCGTTGAGGGCGGAAGGACTAGCGGGAGGGCCGGGGATACGCAGTATTTT
CSVEGGRTSGRAGDTQYF
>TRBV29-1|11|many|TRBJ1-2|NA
TGCAGCGTTGTGTGGGAGAGAGGCTACACCTTC
CSVVWERGYTF
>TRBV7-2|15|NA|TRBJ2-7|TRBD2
TGTGCCAGCAGCTTTAGAGCGGGAAAAACCTACGAGCAGTACTTC
CASSFRAGKTYEQYF
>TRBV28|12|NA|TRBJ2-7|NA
TGTGCCAGCACTAGTTTAGGATACGAGCAGTACTTC
CASTSLGYEQYF
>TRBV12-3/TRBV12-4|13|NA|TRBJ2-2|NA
TGTACCAGCAATTTAGAGATGGGCGGGGAGCTGTTTTTT
CTSNLEMGGELFF
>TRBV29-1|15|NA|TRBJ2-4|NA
TGCAGCGTTGAAGTTCGTGGGAGGACTAAAAACATTAAGCACTTC
CSVEVRGRTKNIKHF
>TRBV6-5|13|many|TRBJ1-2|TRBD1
TGTGCCAGCAGACTCGGACAGGGCGGGGGCTACACCTTC
CASRLGQGGGYTF
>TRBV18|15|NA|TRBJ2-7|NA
TGTGCCAGCTCACCGGACGGTGTTGCCTCCTACGAGCAGTACTTC
CASSPDGVASYEQYF
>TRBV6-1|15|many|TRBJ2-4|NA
TGTGCCAGCAGTGGAGTGGCGTTCGCCAAAAACATTCAGTACTTC
CASSGVAFAKNIQYF
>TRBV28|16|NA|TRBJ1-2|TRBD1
TGTGCCAGCAGTTTAAAAGGGACAGGGGGCCCCCTTGGCTACACCTTC
CASSLKGTGGPLGYTF
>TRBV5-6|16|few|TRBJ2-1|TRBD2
TGTGCCAGCAGCTGGTACTCGGGACTAGTAATCAATGAGCAGTTCTTC
CASSWYSGLVINEQFF
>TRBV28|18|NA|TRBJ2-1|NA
TGTGCCAGCAGCCCCGCAGGTTGGGGGGAGAGCTCCTACAATGAGCAGTTCTTC
CASSPAGWGESSYNEQFF
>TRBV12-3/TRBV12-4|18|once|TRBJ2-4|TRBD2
TGTGCCAGCAGTCCCCGATGCGGGGGAGAGCTAGCCAAAAACATTCAGTACTTC
CASSPRCGGELAKNIQYF
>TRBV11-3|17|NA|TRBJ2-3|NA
TGTGCCAGCAGCTCTTGGTCCCTTAACGGGGGCACAGATACGCAGTATTTT
CASSSWSLNGGTDTQYF
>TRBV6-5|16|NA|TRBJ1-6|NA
TGTGTCAGCAGTTACTCGGACAGCTCCTATAATTCATCCCTCCACTTT
CVSSYSDSSYNSSLHF
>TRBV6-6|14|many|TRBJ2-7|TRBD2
TGTGCCAGCAGGGGGGGGGGGTCAACCTACGAGCAGTACTTC
CASRGGGSTYEQYF
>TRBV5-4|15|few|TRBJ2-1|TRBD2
TGTGCCAGCAGCCCGTCAGCGGGAGGGATCAATGAGCAGTTCTTC
CASSPSAGGINEQFF
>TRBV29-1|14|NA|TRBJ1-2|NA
TGCAGCGTTGGAGATAGAAACAGATCCTATGGCTACACCTTC
CSVGDRNRSYGYTF
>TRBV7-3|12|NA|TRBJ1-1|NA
TGTGCCAGCGGATGGGCGAACACTGAAGCTTTCTTT
CASGWANTEAFF
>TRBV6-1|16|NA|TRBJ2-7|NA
TGTGCCAGCAGTAGGGGGGGTGGCGGGAGCTCCTACGAGCAGTACTTC
CASSRGGGGSSYEQYF
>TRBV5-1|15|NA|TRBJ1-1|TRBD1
TGCGCCAGCAGACCGGACAGGCAGTTTTTGACTGAAGCTTTCTTT
CASRPDRQFLTEAFF
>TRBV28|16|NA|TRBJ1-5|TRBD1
TGTGCCACCCAAACCTACAGGGGAGGGATCAATCAGCCCCAGCATTTT
CATQTYRGGINQPQHF
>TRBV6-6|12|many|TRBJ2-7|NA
TGTGCCATCGGGCCCGGGGACTACGAGCAGTACTTC
CAIGPGDYEQYF
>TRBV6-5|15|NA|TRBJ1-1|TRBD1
TGCGCCAGCAGTCCCCGGGACAGGGGGAGGACTGAAGTTTTCTTT
CASSPRDRGRTEVFF
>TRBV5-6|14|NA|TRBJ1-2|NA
TGTGCCAGCAGCCCGACCGGGACACGAAATGGCTACACCTTC
CASSPTGTRNGYTF
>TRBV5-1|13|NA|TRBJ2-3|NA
TGCGCCAGCAGCTTTGGGGCCACAGATACGCAGTATTTT
CASSFGATDTQYF
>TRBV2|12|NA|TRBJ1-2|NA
TGTGCCAGCACATGGGCCAACTATGGCTACACCTTC
CASTWANYGYTF
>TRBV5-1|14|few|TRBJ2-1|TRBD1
TGCGCCAGCAGCTCGCAGGGACAGGCAAACGAGCAGTTCTTC
CASSSQGQANEQFF
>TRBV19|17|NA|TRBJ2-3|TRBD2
TGTGCCACCGCGAGCGCTGGAGCGGGAGGGCGAGGATATACGCAGTATTTT
CATASAGAGGRGYTQYF
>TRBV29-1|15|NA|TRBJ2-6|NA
TGCAGCGTTGTTGGGGAAGGGACTGGGACCAATGTCCTGACTTTC
CSVVGEGTGTNVLTF
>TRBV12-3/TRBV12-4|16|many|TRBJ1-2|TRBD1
TGTGCCAGCAGCCGTGGCGGCCCGGGACAGAGCTATGGCTACACCTTC
CASSRGGPGQSYGYTF
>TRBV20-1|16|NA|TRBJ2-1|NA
TGCAGTGTTAGAAATACGGGTGGGGCCTACTACAATGAGCAGTTCTTC
CSVRNTGGAYYNEQFF
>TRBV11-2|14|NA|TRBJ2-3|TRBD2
TGTGCCAGCAACAAGGGACTAGCGGGAGATACCCAGTATTTT
CASNKGLAGDTQYF
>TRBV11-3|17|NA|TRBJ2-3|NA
TGTGCCAGCAGCGTACCGGCGGGGACGGCAGGCACAGATATGCAGTATTTT
CASSVPAGTAGTDMQYF
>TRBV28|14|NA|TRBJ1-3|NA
TGTGCCAGCAGCCTACAGGGAACTGGAAACACCATATATTTT
CASSLQGTGNTIYF
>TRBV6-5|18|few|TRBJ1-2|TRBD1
TGTGCCAGCAGTTACTCGATTGGTGCAGGGGGCTTTTCGGGGGGCTACACCTTC
CASSYSIGAGGFSGGYTF
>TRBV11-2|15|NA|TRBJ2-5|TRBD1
TGTGCCAGTAGCGACTGGGACAGAGGCGAAGAGACCCAGTACTTC
CASSDWDRGEETQYF
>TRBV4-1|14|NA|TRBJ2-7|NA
TGCGCCAGCAGCCGGCGGGGCAGAACCTACAAGCAGTACTTC
CASSRRGRTYKQYF
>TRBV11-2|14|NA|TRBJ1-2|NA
TGTGCCAACAGCCCTAGAGTTCAGGGATGCGGCTACACCTTC
CANSPRVQGCGYTF
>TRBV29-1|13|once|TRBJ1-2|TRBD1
TGCATCACAAGATTGACAGGGAACTATGGCTACACCTTC
CITRLTGNYGYTF
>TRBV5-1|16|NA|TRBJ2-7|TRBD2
TGCGCCAGCAGCTTGGCCAGCGGGGCTATCTCCTACGAGCAGTACTTC
CASSLASGAISYEQYF
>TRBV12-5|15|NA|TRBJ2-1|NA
TGTGCTAGTGGTTTGGTCGGAGCGAGGATCGATGAGCAGTTCTTC
CASGLVGARIDEQFF
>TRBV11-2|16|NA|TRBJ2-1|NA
TGTGCCAGCAGCTTCGCAGCGGGCCAACCCTACAATGAGCAGTTCTTC
CASSFAAGQPYNEQFF
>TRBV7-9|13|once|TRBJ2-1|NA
TGTACCAGCAGCTTTTACTCCTACAATGAGCAGTTCTTC
CTSSFYSYNEQFF